The entry below gives a single TCR beta chain sequence along with its context. Germline V gene data show CDR1 as SGHTA and CDR2 as FQGNSA. Losses at the gene ends were 1 base for V and 8 bases for J; bases not matched to a gene: 2. The CDR3 sequence is 15 residues long. In terms of age and location, participants ranged from roughly 18 to 90 years and lived in about two dozen US areas. Assignments of participants to cohorts depended upon their own reported clinical history. In Cohort 3, a recovered donor had either two negative PCRs, clearance, or symptom resolution. The data originate from a study of blood T cell repertoires in COVID-19. Study context: PBMCs, B-cell-depleted T cells, or T cells were the source of the cDNA or gDNA that made up the material.

The data were produced by immunoSEQ multiplex PCR, yet TCRdb's version contains in-frame clones alone and is incomplete. The sample consists of 220,000 or so clones, about four fifths of them appearing once. The genes are TRBV7-2 and TRBJ2-2; TRBD2 matches 12 bases. The material sequenced was PBMCs or T cells enriched from blood (not recorded which). The sequence came from a woman between 40 and 50 years old who had recovered from COVID-19. For the CDR3, the DNA is TGTGCCAGCAGCTTAGGACTAGCGGGAGTTGGGGAGCTGTTTTTT. It specifies CASSLGLAGVGELFF.